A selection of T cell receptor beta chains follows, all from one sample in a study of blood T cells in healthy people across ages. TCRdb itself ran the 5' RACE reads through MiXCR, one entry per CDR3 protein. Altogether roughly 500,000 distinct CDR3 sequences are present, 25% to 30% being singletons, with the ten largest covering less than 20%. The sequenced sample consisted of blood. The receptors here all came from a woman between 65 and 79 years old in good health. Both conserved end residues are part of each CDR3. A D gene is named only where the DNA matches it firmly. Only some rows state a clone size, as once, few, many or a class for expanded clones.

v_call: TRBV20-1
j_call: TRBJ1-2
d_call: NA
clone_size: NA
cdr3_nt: TGCAGTGCGTGGGGGGCAACAGGGTACTATGGCTACACCTTC
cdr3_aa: CSAWGATGYYGYTF

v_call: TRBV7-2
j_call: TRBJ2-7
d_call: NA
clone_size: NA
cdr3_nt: TGTGCCAGCAGCTCCGAGCCGGGGACGTCCTACGAGCAGTACTTC
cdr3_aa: CASSSEPGTSYEQYF

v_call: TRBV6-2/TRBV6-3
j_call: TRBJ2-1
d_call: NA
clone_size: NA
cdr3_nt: TGTGCCAGCAGTACACATGCCAATGAGCAGTTCTTC
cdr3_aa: CASSTHANEQFF

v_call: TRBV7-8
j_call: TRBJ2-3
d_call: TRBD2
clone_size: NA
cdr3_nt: TGTGCCAGCAGCTATATAGCGGGGGAGCGCACAGATAAGCAGTATTTT
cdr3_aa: CASSYIAGERTDKQYF

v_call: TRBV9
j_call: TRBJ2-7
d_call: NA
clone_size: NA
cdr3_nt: TGTGCCAGCAGCCAAAATACACAGGAGGGGGGCGAGCAGTACTTC
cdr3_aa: CASSQNTQEGGEQYF

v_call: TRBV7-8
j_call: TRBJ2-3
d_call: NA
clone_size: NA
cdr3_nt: TGTGCCAGCAGCCAATTAGACCAACTCTCGCCAAATACGCAGTATTTT
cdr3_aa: CASSQLDQLSPNTQYF

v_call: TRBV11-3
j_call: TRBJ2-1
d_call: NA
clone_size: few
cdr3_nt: TGTGCCAGCAGCCCAAACCCCGTCTACAATGAGCAGTTCTTC
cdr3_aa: CASSPNPVYNEQFF

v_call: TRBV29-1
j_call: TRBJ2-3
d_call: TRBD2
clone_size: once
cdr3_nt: TGCAGCGTTGACGGGGGGGGCACAGATACGCAGTATTTT
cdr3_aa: CSVDGGGTDTQYF

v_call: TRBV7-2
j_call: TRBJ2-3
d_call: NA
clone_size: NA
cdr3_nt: TGTGCCAGCAGCTTAACAAAAGATACGCAGTATTTT
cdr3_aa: CASSLTKDTQYF

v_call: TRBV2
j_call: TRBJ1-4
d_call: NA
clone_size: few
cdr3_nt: TGTGCCAGCAGTGTGTTTGGAACTAATGAAAAACTGTTTTTT
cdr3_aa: CASSVFGTNEKLFF

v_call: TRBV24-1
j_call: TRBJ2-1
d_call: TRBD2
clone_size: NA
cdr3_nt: TGTGCCACCAGTCGACTAGCCGGGGGTGAGCAGTTCTTC
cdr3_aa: CATSRLAGGEQFF

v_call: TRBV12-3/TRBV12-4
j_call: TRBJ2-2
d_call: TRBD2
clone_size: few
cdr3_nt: TGTGCCAGCAGCAGTGGACTAGCGGGGATGACCGGGGAGCTGTTTTTT
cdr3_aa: CASSSGLAGMTGELFF

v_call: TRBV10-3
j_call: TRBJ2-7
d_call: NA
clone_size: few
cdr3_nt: TGTGCCATCAGTGGCCAGCACAGGGCCGAGCAGTACTTC
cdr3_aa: CAISGQHRAEQYF

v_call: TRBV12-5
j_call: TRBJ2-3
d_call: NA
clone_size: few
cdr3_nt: TGTGCTAGTGGTTTGTTAGTTACCTTCACAGATACGCAGTATTTT
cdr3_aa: CASGLLVTFTDTQYF

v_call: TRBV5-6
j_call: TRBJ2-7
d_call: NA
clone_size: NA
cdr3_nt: TGTGCCAGCAGCCGCCCGGACATTCACCCATCCTACGAGCAGTACTTC
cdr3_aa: CASSRPDIHPSYEQYF

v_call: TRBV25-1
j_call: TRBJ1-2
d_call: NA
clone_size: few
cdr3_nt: TGTGCCAGCAGTGGACCTTCGTCGGGAACGTACTATGGCTACACCTTC
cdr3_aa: CASSGPSSGTYYGYTF

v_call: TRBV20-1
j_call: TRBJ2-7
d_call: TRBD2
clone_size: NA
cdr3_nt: TGCAGTGCTAGGGGAGCGGGGGCACCCTACGAGCAGTACTTC
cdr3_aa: CSARGAGAPYEQYF

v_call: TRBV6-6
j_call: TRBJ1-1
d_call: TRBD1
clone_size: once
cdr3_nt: TGTGCCAGCAGTAACAGGGGGGAGAACACTGAAGCTTTCTTT
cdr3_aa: CASSNRGENTEAFF

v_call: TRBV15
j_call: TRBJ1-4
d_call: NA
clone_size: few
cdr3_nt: TGTGCCACCAGCAGAACCTCAATGCAGGCTAATGGGGAAAAACTGTTTTTT
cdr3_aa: CATSRTSMQANGEKLFF

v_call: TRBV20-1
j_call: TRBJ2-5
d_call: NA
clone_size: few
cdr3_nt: TGCAGTGCTAGGAGAGGGGCTGAAGAGACCCAGTACTTC
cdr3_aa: CSARRGAEETQYF

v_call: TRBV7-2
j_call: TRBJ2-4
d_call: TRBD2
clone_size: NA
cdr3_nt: TGTGCCAGCAGCTTAAGGACTAGCGGGGGCCTTAGTAAAAACATTCAGTACTTC
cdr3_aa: CASSLRTSGGLSKNIQYF

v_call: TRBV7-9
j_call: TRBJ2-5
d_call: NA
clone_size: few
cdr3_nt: TGTGCCAGCAGCTTAGCAGCGATACAAGAGACCCAGTACTTC
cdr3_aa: CASSLAAIQETQYF

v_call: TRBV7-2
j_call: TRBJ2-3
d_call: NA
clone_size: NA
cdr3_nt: TGTGCCAGCAGCTTGGCCTCACGAGATACGCAGTATTTT
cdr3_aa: CASSLASRDTQYF

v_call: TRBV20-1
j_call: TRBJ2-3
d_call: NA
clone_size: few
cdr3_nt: TGCAGTGCCCCCCCTGGGACTCTCAGCACAGATACGCAGTATTTT
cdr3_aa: CSAPPGTLSTDTQYF

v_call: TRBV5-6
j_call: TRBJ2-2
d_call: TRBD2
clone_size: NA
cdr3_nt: TGTGCCAGCAGTCGACTGGCGGGGGTGGTTTTGGGTCGAGGGACCGCGGAGCTGTTTTTT
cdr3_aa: CASSRLAGVVLGRGTAELFF

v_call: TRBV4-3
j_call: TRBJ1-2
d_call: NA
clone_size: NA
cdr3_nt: TGCGCCAGCAGCCAAATACAGGGACCCTATGGCTACACCTTC
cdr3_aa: CASSQIQGPYGYTF

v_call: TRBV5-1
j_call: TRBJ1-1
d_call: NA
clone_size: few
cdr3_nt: TGCGCCAGCAGCTTGGGAGGCGTCGGGAACACTGAAGCTTTCTTT
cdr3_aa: CASSLGGVGNTEAFF

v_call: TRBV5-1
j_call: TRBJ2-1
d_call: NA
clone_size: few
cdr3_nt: TGCGCCAGCTTCGACGGGGTAGGTTTAAACTCCTACAATGAGCAGTTCTTC
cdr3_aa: CASFDGVGLNSYNEQFF

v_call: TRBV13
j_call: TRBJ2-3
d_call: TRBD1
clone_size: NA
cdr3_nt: TGTGCCAGCAGCGTCCGACAGGGGAGGAAAGATACGCAGTATTTT
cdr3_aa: CASSVRQGRKDTQYF

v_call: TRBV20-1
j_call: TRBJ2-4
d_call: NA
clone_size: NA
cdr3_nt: TGCAGTGCTAGAGGGCGGCGTAGTTTGGGAAACATTCAGTACTTC
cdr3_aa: CSARGRRSLGNIQYF

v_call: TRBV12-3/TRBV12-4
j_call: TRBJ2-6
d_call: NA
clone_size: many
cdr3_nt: TGTGCCAGCAGTTTAACGGTTTCTGGGGCCAACGTCCTGACTTTC
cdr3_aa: CASSLTVSGANVLTF

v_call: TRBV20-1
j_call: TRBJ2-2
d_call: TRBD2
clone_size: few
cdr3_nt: TGCAGTGCTAGAGACCAGCGGGGCAACACCGGGGAGCTGTTTTTT
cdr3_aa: CSARDQRGNTGELFF

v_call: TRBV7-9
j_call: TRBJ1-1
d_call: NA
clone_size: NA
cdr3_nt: TGTGCCAGCAGCCCAAGCTCGGGTGAAGCTTTCTTT
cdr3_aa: CASSPSSGEAFF

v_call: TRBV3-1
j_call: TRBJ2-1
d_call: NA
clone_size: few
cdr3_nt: TGTGCCAGCAGCCAACGAGGCAGCTCCTACAATGAGCAGTTCTTC
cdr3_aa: CASSQRGSSYNEQFF

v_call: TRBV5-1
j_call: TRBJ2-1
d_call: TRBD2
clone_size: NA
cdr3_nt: TGCGCCAGCAGCTTACTAGCGGGGAGGCAAAACAATGAGCAGTTCTTC
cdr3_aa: CASSLLAGRQNNEQFF

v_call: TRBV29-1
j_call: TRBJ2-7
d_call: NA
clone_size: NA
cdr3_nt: TGCAGCGGAGTTTTGTCCTACGAGCAGTACTTC
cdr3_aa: CSGVLSYEQYF

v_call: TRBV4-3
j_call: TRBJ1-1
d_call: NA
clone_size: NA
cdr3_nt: TGCGCCAGCAGCCAAGATATCAAAGGAAATTTGAACACTGAAGCTTTCTTT
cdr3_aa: CASSQDIKGNLNTEAFF

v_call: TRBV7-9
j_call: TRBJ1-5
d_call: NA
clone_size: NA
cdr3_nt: TGTGCCAGCAACGGTGGTAGCAATCAGCCCCAGCATTTT
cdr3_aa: CASNGGSNQPQHF

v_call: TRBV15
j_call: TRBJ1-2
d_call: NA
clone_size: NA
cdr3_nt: TGTGCCACCAGTACCCCTAACTATGGCTACACCTTC
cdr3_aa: CATSTPNYGYTF

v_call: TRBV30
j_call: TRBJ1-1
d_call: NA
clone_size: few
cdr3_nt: TGTGCCTGGAGTTCTGGGCGGGGTGAAGCTTTCTTT
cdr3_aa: CAWSSGRGEAFF

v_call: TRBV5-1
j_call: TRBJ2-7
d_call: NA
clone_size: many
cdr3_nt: TGCGCCAGCAGCTGGGACTCCTACGAGCAGTACTTC
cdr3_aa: CASSWDSYEQYF

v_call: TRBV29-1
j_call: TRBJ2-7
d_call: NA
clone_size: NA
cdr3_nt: TGCAGCGTTGTGCTGGGGAACCGGGCGTACGAGCAGTACTTC
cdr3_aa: CSVVLGNRAYEQYF

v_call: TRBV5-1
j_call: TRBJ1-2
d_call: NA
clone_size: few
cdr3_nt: TGCGCCAGCAGCGTTGGAGGGAACTCTAACTATGGCTACACCTTC
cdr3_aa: CASSVGGNSNYGYTF

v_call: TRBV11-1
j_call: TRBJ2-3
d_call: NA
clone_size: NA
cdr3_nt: TGTGCCAGCAGCACCGCCGTAGCGAATACGCAGTATTTT
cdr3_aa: CASSTAVANTQYF

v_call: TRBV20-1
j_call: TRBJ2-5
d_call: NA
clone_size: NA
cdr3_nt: TGCAGTGCTAGATCGATCCAAGAGACCCAGTACTTC
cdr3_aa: CSARSIQETQYF

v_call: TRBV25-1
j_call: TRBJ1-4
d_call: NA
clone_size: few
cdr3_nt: TGCGCCAGCAGTGCCGTCCAGGGTGCCTACGCAACTAATGAAAAACTGTTTTTT
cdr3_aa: CASSAVQGAYATNEKLFF

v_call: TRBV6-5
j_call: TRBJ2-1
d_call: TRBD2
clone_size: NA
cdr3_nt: TGTGCCAGCAGTTACTCGGGACTAGCGGGGGGGCACAATGAGCAGTTCTTC
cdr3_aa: CASSYSGLAGGHNEQFF

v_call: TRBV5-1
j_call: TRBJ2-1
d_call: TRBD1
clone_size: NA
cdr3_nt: TGCGCCAGCAGCTTGGGACAGGGGATTTACAATGAGCAGTTCTTC
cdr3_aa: CASSLGQGIYNEQFF

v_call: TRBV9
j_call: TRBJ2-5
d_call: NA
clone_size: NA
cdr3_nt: TGTGCCAGCAGCCCCGTACAGGCACAAGGGACCCAGCACTTC
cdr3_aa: CASSPVQAQGTQHF

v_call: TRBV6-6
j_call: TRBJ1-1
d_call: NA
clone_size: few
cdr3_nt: TGTGCCAGCAGCCCAAAGACAAGGAACACTGAAGCTTTCTTT
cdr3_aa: CASSPKTRNTEAFF

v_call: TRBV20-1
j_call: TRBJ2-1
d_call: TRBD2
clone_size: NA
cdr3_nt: TGCAGTGCTACAAGAGGGCTAGCGGGGGAGTACAATGAGCAGTTCTTC
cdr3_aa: CSATRGLAGEYNEQFF

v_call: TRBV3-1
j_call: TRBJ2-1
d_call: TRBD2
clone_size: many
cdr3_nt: TGTGCCAGCAGCCAAGGTTTTTCTAGCGGGGGTAATGAGCAGTTCTTC
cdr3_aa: CASSQGFSSGGNEQFF

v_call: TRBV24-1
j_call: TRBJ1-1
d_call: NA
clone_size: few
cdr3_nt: TGTGCCACCAGTGATACGACGAACACTGAAGCTTTCTTT
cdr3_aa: CATSDTTNTEAFF

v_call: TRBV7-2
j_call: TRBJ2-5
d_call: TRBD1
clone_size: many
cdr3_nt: TGTGCCAGCAGCCCCTGGACAGGAGGAGAGACCCAGTACTTC
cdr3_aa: CASSPWTGGETQYF

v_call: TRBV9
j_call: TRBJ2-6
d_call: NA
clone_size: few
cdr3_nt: TGTGCCAGCAGCGTTAATAATGGGGCCAGCTCTGGGGCCAACGTCCTGACTTTC
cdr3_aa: CASSVNNGASSGANVLTF

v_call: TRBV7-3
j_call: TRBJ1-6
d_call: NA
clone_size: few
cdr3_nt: TGTGCCAGCAGCCCCATGGGAGATTCACCCCTCCACTTT
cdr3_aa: CASSPMGDSPLHF

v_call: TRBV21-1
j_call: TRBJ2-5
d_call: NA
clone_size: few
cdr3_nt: TGTGCCAGCAGCAAAGCCCAGGACAGGGGTCGAGGAGAGACCCAGTACTTC
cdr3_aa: CASSKAQDRGRGETQYF